This T cell receptor beta chain was sequenced during a study of OX40 agonist ivuxolimab in advanced cancers. Whole-study context: Ivuxolimab was delivered to patients intravenously every 2 weeks at doses spanning 0.01 to 10 mg/kg. Study-wide points: Patients who responded partially at 0.1-3.0 mg/kg showed clonal expansion ranking among the lowest. Relative to CD4+, CD8+ T cells held more expanded clones on average. Nonresponders included some who also had low normalized T-cell clonal expansion.

The CDR3 contains 12 residues. Deletions cut 1 base from V and 12 bases from J, with 10 bases between. The germline gives CDR1 SGHAT, CDR2 FQNNGV. Clones were sequenced by immunoSEQ multiplex PCR, and TCRdb holds only the in-frame ones, with some missing. In the table there are about 32,000 clones, roughly 76% of which are singletons. As concerns this clone: The target antigen is unknown.

The sample was CD4+ or CD8+ T cells sorted from blood, taken in a trial of the OX40 agonist ivuxolimab. This rearrangement joins TRBV11-2 to TRBJ2-1; D not resolved. This receptor was obtained from an adult with an advanced solid tumor such as melanoma, head and neck, liver or kidney cancer. The CDR3 nucleotides read TGTGCCAGCAGCTTAGTTAGGTACGGGCAGTTCTTC. It translates to CASSLVRYGQFF.